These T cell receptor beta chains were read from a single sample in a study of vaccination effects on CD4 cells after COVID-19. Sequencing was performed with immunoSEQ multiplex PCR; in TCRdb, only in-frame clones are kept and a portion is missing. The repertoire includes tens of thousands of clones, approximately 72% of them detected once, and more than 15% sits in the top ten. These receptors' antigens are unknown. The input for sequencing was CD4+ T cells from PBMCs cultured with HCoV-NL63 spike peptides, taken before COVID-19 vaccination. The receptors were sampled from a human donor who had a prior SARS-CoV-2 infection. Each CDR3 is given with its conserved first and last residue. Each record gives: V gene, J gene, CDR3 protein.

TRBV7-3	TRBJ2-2	CASSLYARATGELFF
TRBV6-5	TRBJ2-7	CASWPTLAREQYF
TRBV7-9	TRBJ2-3	CASSFSGSGDTQYF
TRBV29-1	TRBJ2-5	CSVELRTQETQYF
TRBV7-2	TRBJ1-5	CASSLGSDQPQHF
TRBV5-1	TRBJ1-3	CASSRLPGAGNTIYF
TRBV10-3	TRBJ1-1	CAISLGGGVNTEAFF
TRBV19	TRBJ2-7	CASSPSGSYEQYF
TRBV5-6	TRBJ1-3	CASSLVSGSGNTIYF
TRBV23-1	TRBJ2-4	CASSQSGWSLAKNIQYF
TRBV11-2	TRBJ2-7	CASSLGGAGIRQYF
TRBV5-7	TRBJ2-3	CASSPEGSTDTQYF
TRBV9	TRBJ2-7	CASSVDPSSYEQYF
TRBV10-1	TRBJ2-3	CASSRLVPDTQYF
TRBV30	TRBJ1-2	CAWNPGQGPHGYTF
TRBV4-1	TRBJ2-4	CASSQDRGGTWTLAKNIQYF
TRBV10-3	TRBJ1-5	CAISGDFSNQPQHF
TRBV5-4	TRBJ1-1	CASSLERNTEAFF
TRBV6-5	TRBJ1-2	CASSYVQGAFWGYTF
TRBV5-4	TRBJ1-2	CASTTGNLGYTF
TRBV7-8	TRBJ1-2	CASSLAWRNYGYTF
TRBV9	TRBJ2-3	CASSVSGLAGTADTQYF
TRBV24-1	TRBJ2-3	CATKRVPDRANTQYF
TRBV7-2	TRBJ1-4	CASSLGSRRGRTNEKLFF
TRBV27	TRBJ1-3	CASRGRMGSGGSTIYF
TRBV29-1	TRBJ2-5	CSVGLAGGPGETQYF
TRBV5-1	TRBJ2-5	CASSLLGLAPTRETQYF
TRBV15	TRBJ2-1	CATSRGVQGGSYNEQFF
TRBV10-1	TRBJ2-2	CASSESGTPNTGELFF
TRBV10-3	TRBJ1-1	CAISESGQMNTEAFF
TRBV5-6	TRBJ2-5	CASSSNMGLRPRQETQYF
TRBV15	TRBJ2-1	CATSRGRSGGAGEQFF
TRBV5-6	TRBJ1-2	CASSLVAYGYTF
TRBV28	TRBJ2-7	CASSPGGVMGEQYF
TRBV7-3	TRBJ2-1	CASSSRRDSSYNEQFF
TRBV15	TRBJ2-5	CATSRKGWGLDSRETQYF
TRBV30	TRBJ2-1	CAWSNTGATGEQFF
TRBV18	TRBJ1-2	CASSDDSNYGYTF
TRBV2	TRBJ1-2	CASLFYLGYTF
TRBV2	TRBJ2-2	CATTPRLAGIYTGELFF
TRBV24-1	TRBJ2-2	CATSTGSTGELFF
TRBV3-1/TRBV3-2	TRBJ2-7	CASSQEPGLAGGPFSEQYF
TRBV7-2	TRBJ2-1	CASSLMGLGYNEQFF
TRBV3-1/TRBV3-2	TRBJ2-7	CASSQAYEQYF
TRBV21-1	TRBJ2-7	CASSTYTGTGVIIYEQYF
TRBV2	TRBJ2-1	CASTPQGAYNEQFF
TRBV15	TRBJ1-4	CATSSARRVDEKLFF
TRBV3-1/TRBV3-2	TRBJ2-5	CASSLLSGGPQETQYF
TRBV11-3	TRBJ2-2	CASSWTGGVYAGELFF
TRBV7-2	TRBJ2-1	CASTRISHNEQFF
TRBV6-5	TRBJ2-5	CASSGGLETQYF
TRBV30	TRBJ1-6	CAWSVSGGNAYNSPLHF